This T cell receptor (beta chain) came from a study of OX40 agonist ivuxolimab in advanced cancers. Baseline, cycle 4 day 1, and cycle 7 day 1 were the blood sampling points. Method: immunoSEQ multiplex PCR; TCRdb's copy keeps in-frame clones and lacks some. The sample shows about 74,000 clones, more than 70% of them seen only once. There are 13 residues in the CDR3. Germline V lookup: CDR1 SGHTA, CDR2 FQGNSA. Trimming took off 2 bases at V and 1 base at J, with 5 bases between the two ends. The sequencing used CD4+ or CD8+ T cells sorted from blood, collected in a trial of the OX40 agonist ivuxolimab. The V gene is TRBV7-2, the J gene TRBJ1-1, with D uncertain. This receptor was obtained from an adult with an advanced solid tumor such as melanoma, head and neck, liver or kidney cancer. CDR3 DNA: TGTGCCAGCAGCTTATACCGGAACACTGAAGCTTTCTTT. Translating it yields CASSLYRNTEAFF.